The clone carrying this T cell receptor beta chain was counted only a few times. Expressed TCRB transcripts were sequenced, since all the RNA that had been isolated was reverse transcribed. TCRdb's copy holds only in-frame clones and misses some; the assay was immunoSEQ multiplex PCR. This sample has over 500,000 clones, with 15% to 18% found just once. The sample is drawn from a study of beta chain features in type 1 diabetes. The clonotype comes from a young man in good health. Sample: naive CD4+ T cells from blood.

The CDR3: CASSLDRSRREQYF. In DNA, the CDR3 is TGTGCCAGCAGCCTGGACAGGTCCCGAAGGGAGCAGTACTTC. The chain employs TRBV7-8 and TRBJ2-7; 7 bases are a match to TRBD1. The germline CDR1 and CDR2 sequences are SGHVS and FQNEAQ. This CDR3 contains 14 residues. V gave up 5 bases and J gave up 7 bases; unmatched junction bases: 11.